This T cell receptor (beta chain) was retrieved from a study of CD8 T cells in ankylosing spondylitis. Study conclusions and caveats: It was reported that disease-linked clones were significantly enriched in matched ankylosing spondylitis synovial fluid. Disease-linked clones had a CD8+ phenotype and relatively low frequency in peripheral blood.

Libraries for TCR beta were made by quantitative 5'-RACE with molecular barcodes. One entry per CDR3 protein results from TCRdb running MiXCR on the 5' RACE reads. The table includes about 240,000 distinct CDR3 sequences, approximately 8% detected once. Trimming took 5 bases from V and 3 from J; bases not matched to a gene: 7. The CDR3 loop spans 14 amino acids. Germline CDR1 is DFQATT and CDR2 is SNEGSKA (reference sequence). This clonotype has ten or more counts. Its antigen is as yet unknown. The origin of this receptor is a female donor with ankylosing spondylitis or in good health (not recorded which). This sequence joins TRBV20-1 and TRBJ2-1; TRBD2 aligns across 7 bases. The specimen sequenced was blood, either unsorted or a sorted T cell fraction (not recorded which). The CDR3 DNA follows: TGCAGTGCTCCCCGCCTAGCGGACTACAATGAGCAGTTCTTC. Protein sequence: CSAPRLADYNEQFF.